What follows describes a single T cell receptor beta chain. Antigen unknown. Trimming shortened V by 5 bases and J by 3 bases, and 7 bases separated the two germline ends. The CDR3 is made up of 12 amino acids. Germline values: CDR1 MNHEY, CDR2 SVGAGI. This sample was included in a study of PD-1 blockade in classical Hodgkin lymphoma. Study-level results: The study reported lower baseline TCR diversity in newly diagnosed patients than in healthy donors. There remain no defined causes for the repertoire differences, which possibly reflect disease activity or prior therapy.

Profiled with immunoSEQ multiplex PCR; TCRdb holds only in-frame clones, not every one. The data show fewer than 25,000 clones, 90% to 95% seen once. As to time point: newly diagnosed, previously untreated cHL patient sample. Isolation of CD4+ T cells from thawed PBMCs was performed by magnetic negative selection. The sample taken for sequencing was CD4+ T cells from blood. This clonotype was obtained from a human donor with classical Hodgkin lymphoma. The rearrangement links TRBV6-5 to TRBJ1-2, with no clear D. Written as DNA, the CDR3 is TGTGCCAGCAGTCCTCGAGACTATGGCTACACCTTC. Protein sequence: CASSPRDYGYTF.